These 17 T cell receptor beta chains were sequenced from one sample in a study of OX40 agonist ivuxolimab in advanced cancers. Sequenced by immunoSEQ multiplex PCR; TCRdb stores in-frame clones only, minus some. The sample includes 45,000 to 65,000 clones, approximately 90% seen only once; the top ten take about a tenth. Sequences were derived from CD4+ or CD8+ T cells sorted from blood, sampled in a trial of the OX40 agonist ivuxolimab. The receptors come from an adult with an advanced solid tumor such as melanoma, head and neck, liver or kidney cancer.

The CDR3 reads CASSPRRGTVEQYF. The CDR3 nucleotides are TGCGCCAGCAGCCCCAGGAGGGGGACAGTCGAGCAGTACTTC. The chain employs TRBV4-3 and TRBJ2-7, with D possibly matching TRBD1 (7 bases). V shed 4 bases and J shed 6 bases, with 16 bases lying between them. In germline, CDR1 is LGHNA, CDR2 YSLEER. This CDR3 spans 14 amino acids.

This sequence joins TRBV7-8 and TRBJ1-1; the match to TRBD1 covers 7 bases. This CDR3 spans 16 amino acids. CDR1 and CDR2 (germline): SGHVS, FQNEAQ. J lost 4 bases, V lost 5 bases, and 13 bases had no gene match. Here the CDR3 DNA reads TGTGCCAGCAGCCCCCGACAGGGAGGGGTGGGCACTGAAGCTTTCTTT. Its translation is CASSPRQGGVGTEAFF.

The V and J genes are TRBV10-3 and TRBJ2-5, with 8 positions matching TRBD2. The CDR3 has 14 amino acids. Germline V gene sequence: CDR1 ENHRY, CDR2 SYGVKD. Trimming cost V 6 bases and J 5 bases; bases outside gene matches: 8. CDR3 amino acids: CAISPGGVSETQYF. CDR3 nucleotide sequence: TGTGCCATCAGCCCCGGGGGGGTCTCCGAGACCCAGTACTTC.

The rearrangement joins TRBV19 to TRBJ2-1, with 9 nucleotides matching TRBD2. CDR1 and CDR2 from the germline V gene are LNHDA and SQIVND (reference sequence). The V segment lost 5 bases and the J segment 12 bases; nucleotides outside the gene matches: 14. CDR3 size: 15 residues. The CDR3: CASSFGLAGLSWQFF. The DNA for the CDR3 is TGTGCCAGTAGTTTCGGGCTAGCGGGACTCTCGTGGCAGTTCTTC.

V and J are TRBV29-1 and TRBJ2-3; 10 positions match TRBD2. The ends lost 7 bases at V and 0 bases at J; junction bases unmatched: 4. Germline V gene lookup returns CDR1 SQVTM and CDR2 ANQGSEA. The CDR3 loop spans 14 amino acids. CDR3 sequence reads: CSAGLADSTDTQYF. In nucleotides, the CDR3 is TGCAGCGCCGGACTAGCGGACAGCACAGATACGCAGTATTTT.

The chain links TRBV5-4 to TRBJ2-7, with 14 nucleotides matching TRBD2. This CDR3 is built from 15 residues. CDR1 SGHNT and CDR2 YYREEE come from the germline V gene (reference sequence). Trimming at V came to 3 bases and at J to 3 bases, leaving 2 bases not matched to a gene. CDR3 DNA sequence: TGTGCCAGCAGCTCGGGACTAGCGGGGGTCTACGAGCAGTACTTC. Translated: CASSSGLAGVYEQYF. Full variable domain (remainder filled in from reference TRBV5-4 and TRBJ2-7): ETGVTQSPTHLIKTRGQQVTLRCSSQSGHNTVSWYQQALGQGPQFIFQYYREEENGRGNFPPRFSGLQFPNYSSELNVNALELDDSALYLCASSSGLAGVYEQYFGPGTRLTVT.

This chain links TRBV6-1 with TRBJ2-2; the D gene is possibly TRBD1 (5 bases). The V end lost 11 bases, the J end lost 3 bases, and 13 bases lay between the germline ends. CDR1 and CDR2 (germline): MNHNS, SASEGT. This CDR3 has 13 residues. CDR3 sequence reads: CACLRQYTGELFF. The DNA of the CDR3 is TGTGCCTGCCTTCGACAGTACACCGGGGAGCTGTTTTTT.

The chain combines TRBV2 with TRBJ2-1, with 9 bases identical to TRBD1. The CDR3 loop spans 15 amino acids. Germline assignment: CDR1 SNHLY and CDR2 FYNNEI. The V and J ends lost 6 bases and 0 bases, in that order; junction bases with no gene match: 3. CDR3: CASSPGQGSYNEQFF. For the CDR3, the DNA is TGTGCCAGCAGCCCGGGACAGGGCTCCTACAATGAGCAGTTCTTC.

This rearrangement joins TRBV4-2 to TRBJ2-3; the D gene could be TRBD1 or TRBD2 (6 bases each). Trimming took 2 bases from V and 0 from J, leaving 9 bases between them. Germline CDR1 is LGHNA and CDR2 is YNFKEQ. The CDR3 runs to 15 residues. CDR3 sequence: CASSQTGTSTDTQYF. CDR3 DNA sequence: TGTGCCAGCAGCCAAACAGGGACTAGCACAGATACGCAGTATTTT.

CDR3 sequence (DNA): TGTGCCAGCAGTTTTGGAGGGAATGTCGACGAGCAGTACTTC. Protein: CASSFGGNVDEQYF. The chain recombines TRBV28 with TRBJ2-7; perhaps TRBD2 as D (6 bases). Trimming removed 3 bases from V and 5 bases from J, with 14 bases in between. CDR1 and CDR2 from the germline V gene are MDHEN and SYDVKM. The CDR3 consists of 14 residues.

The genes are TRBV19 and TRBJ1-3, with TRBD1 identical over 9 bases. Germline trimming cut 10 bases from V and 2 bases from J; bases unmatched to any gene: 9. Germline V lookup: CDR1 LNHDA, CDR2 SQIVND (reference sequence). The CDR3 is 15 residues long. CDR3 coding DNA: TGTGCCACCAGGGCGACAGGGGGTGCTGGAAACACCATATATTTT. Its protein product is CATRATGGAGNTIYF.

This clone was seen a single time. This rearrangement joins TRBV4-2 to TRBJ2-1, with TRBD2 matching 7 bases. Germline V gene lookup returns CDR1 LGHNA and CDR2 YNFKEQ. CDR3 size: 15 residues. The V gene end was trimmed by 4 bases and the J gene end by 8 bases; junction bases not matched to a gene: 11. This chain's CDR3 is CASSLQETSKDEQFF. CDR3 coding DNA: TGTGCCAGCAGCCTGCAAGAGACTAGCAAGGATGAGCAGTTCTTC.

V usage is TRBV30 and J usage is TRBJ2-1; D possibly corresponds to TRBD1 (5 bases). This CDR3 spans 13 amino acids. V shed 0 bases and J shed 6 bases, with 9 bases lying between them. The V gene's germline CDR1 is GTSNPN and CDR2 SVGIG (reference sequence). The CDR3 DNA follows: TGTGCCTGGAGTGTAATTACAGGCAATGAGCAGTTCTTC. Translated: CAWSVITGNEQFF. Filled out from reference TRBV30 and TRBJ2-1, the complete variable domain reads SQTIHQWPATLVQPVGSPLSLECTVEGTSNPNLYWYRQAAGRGLQLLFYSVGIGQISSEVPQNLSASRPQDRQFILSSKKLLLSDSGFYLCAWSVITGNEQFFGPGTRLTVL.

The CDR3 reads CASSPPGTGGSEQYF. DNA of the CDR3: TGTGCCAGCTCACCTCCCGGGACAGGTGGGTCCGAGCAGTACTTC. V usage is TRBV18 and J usage is TRBJ2-7; 8 bases match TRBD1. Per germline, CDR1 KGHSH and CDR2 LQKENI. This CDR3 is built from 15 residues. Unmatched junction bases numbered 10, after V lost 3 bases and J lost 6 bases.

The chain links TRBV7-2 to TRBJ1-4, with 9 bases fitting TRBD1. Germline lookup yields CDR1 SGHTA and CDR2 FQGNSA. Trimming removed 2 bases from V and 5 bases from J; junction bases left unmatched: 3. The CDR3 spans 15 residues. The CDR3 coding sequence is TGTGCCAGCAGCTTAACAGGGGGCGCCAATGAAAAACTGTTTTTT. It codes for CASSLTGGANEKLFF. Together with reference TRBV7-2 and TRBJ1-4, the CDR3 gives the full variable domain: GAGVSQSPSNKVTEKGKDVELRCDPISGHTALYWYRQSLGQGLEFLIYFQGNSAPDKSGLPSDRFSAERTGGSVSTLTIQRTQQEDSAVYLCASSLTGGANEKLFFGSGTQLSVL.

V and J are TRBV11-2 and TRBJ2-5; possibly TRBD1 for D (5 bases). The V end was cut by 10 bases, the J end by 2 bases, with 20 bases between. From germline, CDR1 is SGHAT and CDR2 FQNNGV. CDR3 length: 15 residues. CDR3 loop: CANSDGPSGQETQYF. The CDR3 DNA reads as TGTGCCAACTCAGACGGACCTTCAGGGCAAGAGACCCAGTACTTC.

V usage is TRBV7-9 and J usage is TRBJ2-5; 7 bases line up with TRBD1. The CDR3 length is 14 residues. The junction had 5 bases not matched to a gene; V was cut back by 5 bases and J by 2 bases. The germline V gene encodes CDR1 SEHNR and CDR2 FQNEAQ (reference sequence). CDR3 protein: CASSHRGTQETQYF. CDR3 DNA: TGTGCCAGCAGCCACAGGGGAACTCAAGAGACCCAGTACTTC.